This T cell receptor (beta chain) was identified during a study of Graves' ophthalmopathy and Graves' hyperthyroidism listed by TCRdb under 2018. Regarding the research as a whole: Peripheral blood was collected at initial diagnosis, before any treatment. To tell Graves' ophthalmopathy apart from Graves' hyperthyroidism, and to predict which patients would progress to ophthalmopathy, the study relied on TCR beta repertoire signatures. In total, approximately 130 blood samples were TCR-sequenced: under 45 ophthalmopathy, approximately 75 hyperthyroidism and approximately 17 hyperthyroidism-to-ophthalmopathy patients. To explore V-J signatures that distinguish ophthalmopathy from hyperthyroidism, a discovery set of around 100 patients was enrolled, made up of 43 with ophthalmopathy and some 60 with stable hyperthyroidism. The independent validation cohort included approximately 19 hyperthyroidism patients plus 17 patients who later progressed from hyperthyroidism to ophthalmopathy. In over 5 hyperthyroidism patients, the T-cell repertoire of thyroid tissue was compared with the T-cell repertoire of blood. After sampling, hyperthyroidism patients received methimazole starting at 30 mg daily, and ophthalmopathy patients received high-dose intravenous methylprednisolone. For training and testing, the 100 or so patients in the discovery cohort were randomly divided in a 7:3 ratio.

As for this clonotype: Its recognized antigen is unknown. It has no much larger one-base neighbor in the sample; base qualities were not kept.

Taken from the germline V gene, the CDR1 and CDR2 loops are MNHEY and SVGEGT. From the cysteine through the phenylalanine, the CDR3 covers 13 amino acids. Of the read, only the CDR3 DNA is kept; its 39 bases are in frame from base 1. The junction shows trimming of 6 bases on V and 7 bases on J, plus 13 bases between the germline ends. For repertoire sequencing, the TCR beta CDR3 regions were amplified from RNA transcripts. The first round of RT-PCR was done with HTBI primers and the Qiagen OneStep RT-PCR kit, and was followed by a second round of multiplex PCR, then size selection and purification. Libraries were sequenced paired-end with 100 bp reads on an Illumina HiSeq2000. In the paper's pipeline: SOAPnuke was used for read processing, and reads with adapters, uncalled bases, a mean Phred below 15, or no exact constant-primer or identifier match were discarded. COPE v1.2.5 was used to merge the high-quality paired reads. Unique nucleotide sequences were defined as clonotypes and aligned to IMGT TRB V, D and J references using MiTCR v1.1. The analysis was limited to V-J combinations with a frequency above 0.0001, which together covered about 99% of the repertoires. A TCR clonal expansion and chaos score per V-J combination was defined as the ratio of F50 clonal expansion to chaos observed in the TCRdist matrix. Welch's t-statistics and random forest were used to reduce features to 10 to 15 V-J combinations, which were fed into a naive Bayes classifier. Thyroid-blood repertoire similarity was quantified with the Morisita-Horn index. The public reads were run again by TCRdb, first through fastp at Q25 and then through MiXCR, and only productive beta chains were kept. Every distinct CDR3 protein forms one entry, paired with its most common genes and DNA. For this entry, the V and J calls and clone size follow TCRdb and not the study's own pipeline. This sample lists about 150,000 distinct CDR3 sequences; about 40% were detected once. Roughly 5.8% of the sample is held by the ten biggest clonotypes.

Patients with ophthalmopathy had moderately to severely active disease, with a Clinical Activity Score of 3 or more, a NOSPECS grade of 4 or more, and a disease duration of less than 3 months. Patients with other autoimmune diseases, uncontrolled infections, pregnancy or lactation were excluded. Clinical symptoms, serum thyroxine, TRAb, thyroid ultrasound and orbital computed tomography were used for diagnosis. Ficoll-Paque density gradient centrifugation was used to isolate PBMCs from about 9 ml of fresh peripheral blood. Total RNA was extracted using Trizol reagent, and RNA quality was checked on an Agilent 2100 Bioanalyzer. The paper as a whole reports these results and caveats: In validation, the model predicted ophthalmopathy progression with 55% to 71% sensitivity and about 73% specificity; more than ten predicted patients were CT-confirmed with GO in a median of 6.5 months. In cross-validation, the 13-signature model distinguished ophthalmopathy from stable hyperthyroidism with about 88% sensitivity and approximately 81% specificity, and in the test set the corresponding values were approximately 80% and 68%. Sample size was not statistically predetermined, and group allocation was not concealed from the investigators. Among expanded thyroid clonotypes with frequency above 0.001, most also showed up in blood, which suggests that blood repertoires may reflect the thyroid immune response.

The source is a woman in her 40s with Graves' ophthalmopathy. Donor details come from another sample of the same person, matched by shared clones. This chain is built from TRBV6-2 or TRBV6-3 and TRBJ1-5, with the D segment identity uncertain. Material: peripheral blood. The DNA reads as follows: TGTGCCAGCAGCCCGAGTGAAGTGCAGCCCCAGCATTTT. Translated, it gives CASSPSEVQPQHF.